These 14 T cell receptor beta chains came from one sample sequenced in a study of CD8 T cells in ankylosing spondylitis. MiXCR, applied by TCRdb to the 5' RACE reads, yields one record per CDR3 protein. The repertoire includes some 240,000 distinct CDR3 sequences, 18% of them detected once, and around 32% sits in the top ten. The sequenced material came from blood, either unsorted or a sorted T cell fraction (not recorded which). The receptor source for this set is a male donor with ankylosing spondylitis or in good health (not recorded which).

The chain recombines TRBV10-3 with TRBJ1-5; D unclear. This CDR3 spans 15 amino acids. V lost 0 bases and J 3 bases, leaving 9 bases between the germline ends. Per germline, CDR1 ENHRY and CDR2 SYGVKD. The CDR3 nucleotides read TGTGCCATCAGTGAGTCGAGTACAGTCAATCAGCCCCAGCATTTT. Amino acid sequence: CAISESSTVNQPQHF.

This clonotype was counted a few times. The chain joins TRBV9 to TRBJ2-3; 7 bases match TRBD2. Germline V gives CDR1 SGDLS, CDR2 YYNGEE. V trimming: 2 bases; J trimming: 2 bases; junction bases outside the gene matches: 5. This CDR3 contains 15 residues. The CDR3 loop is CASSVASGLTDTQYF. As DNA, the CDR3 is TGTGCCAGCAGCGTGGCTAGCGGTCTCACAGATACGCAGTATTTT.

V is TRBV25-1 and J is TRBJ1-4; D is ambiguous. Germline-derived CDR1 and CDR2 are MGHDK and SYGVNS. V was cut by 7 bases and J by 6 bases, with 24 bases left in between. The CDR3 spans 17 residues. The CDR3 region has the DNA TGTGCCAGCACCCCCACCTCTGATTCGGTTATGTATGAAAAACTGTTTTTT. Amino acid sequence: CASTPTSDSVMYEKLFF.

This clonotype appeared a few times. The chain uses TRBV6-1 and TRBJ2-3, with 10 bases fitting TRBD1. Germline V gene sequence: CDR1 MNHNS, CDR2 SASEGT. With V trimmed by 6 bases and J by 6 bases, 6 bases remained unmatched. The CDR3 covers 14 residues. The CDR3 DNA follows: TGTGCCAGCAGCATCGACAGGGGGCTGGATACGCAGTATTTT. This gives the protein CASSIDRGLDTQYF.

This clonotype was detected only a few times. CDR3 amino acids: CSVDGRGDNEQFF. CDR3 nucleotide sequence: TGCAGCGTTGACGGCAGAGGGGACAATGAGCAGTTCTTC. This chain joins TRBV29-1 and TRBJ2-1; TRBD1 or TRBD2 may be the D gene (5 bases each). The CDR3 is 13 residues long. The V end lost 3 bases, the J end lost 5 bases, and 11 bases lay between the germline ends. The germline V gene encodes CDR1 SQVTM and CDR2 ANQGSEA.

J is TRBJ2-7 and V is TRBV21-1; the table gives TRBD2 as D, unverified against the DNA. TRBV21-1 is annotated as a pseudogene. CDR3 length equals 12 residues. DNA of the CDR3: TGTGCCAGCAGAGGACTAGCGGGAGAGTTGTACTTC. Its translation: CASRGLAGELYF.

V and J are TRBV27 and TRBJ1-5; D is uncertain. CDR1 and CDR2 from the germline V gene are MNHEY and SMNVEV (reference sequence). Trimming pared 7 bases from V and 2 bases from J, leaving 9 bases between. The CDR3 spans 13 residues. This CDR3 is CASKAMGNQPQHF. The CDR3 DNA sequence: TGTGCCAGCAAAGCTATGGGCAATCAGCCCCAGCATTTT.

This clonotype occurred a few times. The genes are TRBV29-1 and TRBJ2-7; possible D gene TRBD1, 7 bases. Trimming stripped 4 bases from V and 3 bases from J, with 10 bases between. The CDR3 runs 12 residues. CDR1 and CDR2 from the germline V gene are SQVTM and ANQGSEA. The CDR3 sequence: CSVAQGGYEQYF. Written as DNA, the CDR3 is TGCAGCGTTGCTCAGGGGGGCTACGAGCAGTACTTC.

This clonotype was counted only a few times. The V call is TRBV29-1, the J call TRBJ2-1; maybe TRBD1 (6 bases). CDR3 length equals 14 residues. Germline CDR1 reads SQVTM; CDR2 reads ANQGSEA. The germline V and J ends were trimmed by 4 bases and 0 bases, with 10 bases remaining between them. The chain's CDR3 is CSVGTEDSYNEQFF. CDR3 nucleotides: TGCAGCGTTGGGACAGAGGACTCCTACAATGAGCAGTTCTTC.

The chain links TRBV7-6 to TRBJ2-7, with unresolved D. CDR3 length equals 14 residues. Looked up from germline, CDR1 is SGHVS and CDR2 is FNYEAQ. Trimming removed 0 bases at V and 2 bases at J, with 8 bases between. The CDR3 region has the DNA TGTGCCAGCAGCTTAGCGGCAGGAACCTACGAGCAGTACTTC. Translation: CASSLAAGTYEQYF.

This clonotype was detected only a few times. V usage is TRBV12-3 or TRBV12-4 and J usage is TRBJ1-4; the match to TRBD1 covers 8 bases. Trimming cost V 5 bases and J 7 bases; bases outside gene matches: 6. The CDR3 spans 14 residues. The DNA of the CDR3 is TGTGCCAGCAGTCTACAGGGGGAGGGTGAAAAACTGTTTTTT. It encodes CASSLQGEGEKLFF.

The chain employs TRBV9 and TRBJ2-1; TRBD1 is a possible D gene (6 bases). V dropped 4 bases and J dropped 0 bases, with 11 bases sitting between them. The CDR3 is 15 amino acids. Germline loops: CDR1 SGDLS, CDR2 YYNGEE. CDR3 DNA sequence: TGTGCCAGCAGCACTGACAGGTTCTCCTACAATGAGCAGTTCTTC. Amino acids: CASSTDRFSYNEQFF.

This clonotype was picked up a small number of times. The V call is TRBV16, the J call TRBJ1-5; D call uncertain. Germline V gene lookup returns CDR1 KGHSY and CDR2 FQNENV. Deletions cut 0 bases from V and 0 bases from J, with 12 bases between. This CDR3 is built from 17 residues. CDR3 coding DNA: TGTGCCAGCAGCCAATCCGGCGGGGAGTATAGCAATCAGCCCCAGCATTTT. This codes for CASSQSGGEYSNQPQHF.

Many counts were recorded for this clonotype. This sequence joins TRBV12-3 or TRBV12-4 and TRBJ2-2; the D is unclear. CDR3 length equals 12 residues. Deletions cut 4 bases from V and 7 bases from J, with 7 bases between. The DNA for the CDR3 is TGTGCCAGCAGTTCACCCCTCGGGGAGCTGTTTTTT. Translating gives CASSSPLGELFF.